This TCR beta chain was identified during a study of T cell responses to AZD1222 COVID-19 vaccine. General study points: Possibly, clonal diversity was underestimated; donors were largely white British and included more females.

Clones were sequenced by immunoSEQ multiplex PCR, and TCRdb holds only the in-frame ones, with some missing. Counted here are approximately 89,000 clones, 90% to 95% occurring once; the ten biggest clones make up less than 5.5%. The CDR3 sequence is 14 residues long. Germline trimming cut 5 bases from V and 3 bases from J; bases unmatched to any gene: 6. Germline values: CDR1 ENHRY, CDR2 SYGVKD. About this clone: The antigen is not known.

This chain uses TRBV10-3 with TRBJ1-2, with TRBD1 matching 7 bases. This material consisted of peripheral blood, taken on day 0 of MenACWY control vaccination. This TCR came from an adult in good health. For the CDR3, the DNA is TGTGCCATCAGTATAAAGCAGGGGGACTATGGCTACACCTTC. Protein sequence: CAISIKQGDYGYTF.